This TCR beta chain was obtained from a study of blood T cells in healthy people across ages. The CDR3 runs to 15 residues. The ends lost 6 bases at V and 4 bases at J; junction bases unmatched: 6. Germline V lookup: CDR1 DFQATT, CDR2 SNEGSKA (reference sequence). A second roughly 6 to 11 cycle PCR used barcoded and J-beta primers. All cDNA molecules were each tagged by a template-switch adaptor with 12 random nucleotides. TCRdb used MiXCR to reprocess the 5' RACE reads, holding one entry per CDR3 protein. Here the sample spans some 900,000 distinct CDR3 sequences, about 48% being singletons. The donors, healthy Caucasians from Russia, were aged about 6 to 100.

This sequence originates from a man aged 25 to 40 in good health. The chain employs TRBV20-1 and TRBJ1-6; 10 nucleotides match TRBD1. Sequencing input: blood. The CDR3 loop reads CSARTGGDYNSPLHF. DNA for the CDR3: TGCAGTGCCAGGACAGGGGGAGATTATAATTCACCCCTCCACTTT.